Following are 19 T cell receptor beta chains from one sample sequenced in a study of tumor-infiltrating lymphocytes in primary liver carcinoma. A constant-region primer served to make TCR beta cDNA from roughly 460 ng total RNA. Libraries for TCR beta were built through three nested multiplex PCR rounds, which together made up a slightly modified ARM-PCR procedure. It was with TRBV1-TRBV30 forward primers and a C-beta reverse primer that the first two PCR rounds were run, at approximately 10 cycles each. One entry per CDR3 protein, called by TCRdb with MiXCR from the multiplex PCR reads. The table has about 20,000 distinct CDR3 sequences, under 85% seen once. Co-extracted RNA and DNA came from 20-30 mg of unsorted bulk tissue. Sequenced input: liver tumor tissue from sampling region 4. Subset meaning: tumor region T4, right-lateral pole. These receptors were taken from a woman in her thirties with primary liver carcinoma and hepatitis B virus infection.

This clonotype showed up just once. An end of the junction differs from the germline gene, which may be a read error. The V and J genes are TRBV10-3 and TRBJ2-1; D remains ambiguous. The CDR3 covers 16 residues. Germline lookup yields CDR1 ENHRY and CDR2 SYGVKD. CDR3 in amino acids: CAISGSAAGAYNEQFF. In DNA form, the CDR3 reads TGTGCCATCAGTGGGTCGGCAGCAGGAGCCTATAATGAGCAGTTCTTC.

The CDR3 bases are TGCGCCAGCAGCCAAGATGCGGGAAGCTCCCGGAATGAGCAGTTCTTC. This encodes CASSQDAGSSRNEQFF. This chain uses TRBV4-3 with TRBJ2-1, with D maybe TRBD2 (6 bases). V shed 0 bases and J shed 7 bases, with 16 bases lying between them. The CDR3 consists of 16 residues. From germline, CDR1 is LGHNA and CDR2 YSLEER.

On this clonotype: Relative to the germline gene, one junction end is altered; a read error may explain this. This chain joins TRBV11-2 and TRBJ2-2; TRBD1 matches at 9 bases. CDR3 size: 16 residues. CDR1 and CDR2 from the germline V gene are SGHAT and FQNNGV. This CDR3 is CASSSQGAPDIGELSF. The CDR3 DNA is TGTGCCAGCAGCTCACAGGGGGCCCCAGACATCGGGGAGCTGTCTTTT.

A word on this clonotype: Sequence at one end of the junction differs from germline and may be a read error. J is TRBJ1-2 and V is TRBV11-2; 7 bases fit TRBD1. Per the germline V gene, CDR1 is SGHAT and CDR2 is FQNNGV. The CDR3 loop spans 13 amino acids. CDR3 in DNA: TGTGCTAGCACTCAGGGGGGAGGTGGAGACTATACCTTC. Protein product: CASTQGGGGDYTF.

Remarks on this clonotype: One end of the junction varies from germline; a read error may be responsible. The CDR3 loop is CTSSPGNTYEQYF. In nucleotides, the CDR3 is TGTACCAGTAGCCCCGGGAACACCTACGAGCAATACTTC. The rearrangement uses TRBV11-2 and TRBJ2-7, with a weak D call TRBD2 (5 bases). CDR3 length equals 13 residues. Germline CDR1 and CDR2: SGHAT and FQNNGV.

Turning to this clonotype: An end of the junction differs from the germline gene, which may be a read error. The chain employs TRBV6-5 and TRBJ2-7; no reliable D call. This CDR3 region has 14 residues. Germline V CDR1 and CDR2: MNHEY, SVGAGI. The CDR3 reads CTSSLLHMKNEQYF. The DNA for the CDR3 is TGTACCAGCAGCCTCTTGCACATGAAGAACGAGCAGTACTTC.

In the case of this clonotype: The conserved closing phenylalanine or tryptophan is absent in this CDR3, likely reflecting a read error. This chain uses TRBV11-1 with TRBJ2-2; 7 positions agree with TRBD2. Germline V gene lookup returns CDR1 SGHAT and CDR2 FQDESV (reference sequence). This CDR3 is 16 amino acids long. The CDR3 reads CASSRVMAGVSRDLFI. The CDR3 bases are TGTGCCAGCAGCAGGGTTATGGCGGGAGTGTCCCGGGATCTGTTTATT.

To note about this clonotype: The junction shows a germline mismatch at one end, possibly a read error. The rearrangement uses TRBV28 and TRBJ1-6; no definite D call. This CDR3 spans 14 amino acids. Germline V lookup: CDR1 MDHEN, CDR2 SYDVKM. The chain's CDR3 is CDSCGLSGASPIHF. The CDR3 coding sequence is TGTGACAGCTGTGGACTATCCGGAGCTTCACCCATCCACTTT.

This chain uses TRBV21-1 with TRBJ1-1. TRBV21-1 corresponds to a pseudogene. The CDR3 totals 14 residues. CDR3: CASSFRFVNTGAFF. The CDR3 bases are TGTGCCAGCAGCTTTCGATTCGTGAACACTGGAGCTTTCTTT.

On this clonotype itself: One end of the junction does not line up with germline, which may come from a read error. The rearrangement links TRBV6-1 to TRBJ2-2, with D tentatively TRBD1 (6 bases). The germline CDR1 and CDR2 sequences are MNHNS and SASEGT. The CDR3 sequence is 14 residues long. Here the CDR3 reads CGSMKRRDIGELFF. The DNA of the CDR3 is TGTGGCAGCATGAAGAGAAGGGACATCGGTGAGCTGTTTTTT.

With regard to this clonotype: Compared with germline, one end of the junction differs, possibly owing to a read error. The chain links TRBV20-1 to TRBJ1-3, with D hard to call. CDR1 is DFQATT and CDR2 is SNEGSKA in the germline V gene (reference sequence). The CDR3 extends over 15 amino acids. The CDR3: CSAGDFYNSGNTIYF. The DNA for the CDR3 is TGCAGTGCTGGAGACTTCTACAACAGTGGAAACACCATATATTTT.

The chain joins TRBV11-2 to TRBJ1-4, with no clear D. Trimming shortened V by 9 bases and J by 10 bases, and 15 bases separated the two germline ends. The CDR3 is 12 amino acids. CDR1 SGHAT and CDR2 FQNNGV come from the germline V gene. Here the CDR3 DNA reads TGTGCCAGAAGCCCCTGGACGGGAAAACTGTTTTTT. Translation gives CARSPWTGKLFF.

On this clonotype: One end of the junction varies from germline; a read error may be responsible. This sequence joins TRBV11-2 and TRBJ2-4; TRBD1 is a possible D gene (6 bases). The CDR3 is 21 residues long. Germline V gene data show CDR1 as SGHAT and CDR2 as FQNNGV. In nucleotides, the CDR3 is TGCGCCAGCAGCCATGCCGGGACATTTACCGGGGCTAGCAGGAGACAAAACATTCAGTACTTC. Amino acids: CASSHAGTFTGASRRQNIQYF.

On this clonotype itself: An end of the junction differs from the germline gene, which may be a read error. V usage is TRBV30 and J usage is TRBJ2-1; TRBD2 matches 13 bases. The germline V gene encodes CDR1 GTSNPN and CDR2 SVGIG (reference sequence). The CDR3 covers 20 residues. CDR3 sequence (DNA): TGTGTCTGGAGCGACTCAGATCCCCGGACTAGCGGGAGACAAAGGAGGGAGCAGTTCTTC. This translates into CVWSDSDPRTSGRQRREQFF.

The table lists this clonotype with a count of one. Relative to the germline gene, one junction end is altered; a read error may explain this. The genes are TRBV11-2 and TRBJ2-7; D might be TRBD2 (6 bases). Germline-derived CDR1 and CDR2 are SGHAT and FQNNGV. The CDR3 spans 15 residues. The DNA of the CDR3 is TGCGCCAGCAGCCTAGGAGTTAGCGGTTCCTACGAGGAGTACTTC. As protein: CASSLGVSGSYEEYF.

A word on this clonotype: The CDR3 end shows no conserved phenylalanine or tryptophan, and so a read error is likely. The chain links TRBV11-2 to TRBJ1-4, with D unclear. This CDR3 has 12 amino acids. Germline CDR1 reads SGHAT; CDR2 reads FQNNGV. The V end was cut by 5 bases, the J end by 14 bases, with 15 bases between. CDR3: CASSPWRGNLFL. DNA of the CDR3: TGTGCCAGCAGCCCCTGGCGGGGAAACCTGTTTTTG.

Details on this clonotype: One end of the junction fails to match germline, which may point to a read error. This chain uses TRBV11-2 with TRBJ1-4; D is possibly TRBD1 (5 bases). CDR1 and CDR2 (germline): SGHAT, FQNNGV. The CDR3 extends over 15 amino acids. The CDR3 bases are TGTACCAGCAGCTTAGAAAGGGGCGAAAATGAAAAACTGTTTTTT. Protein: CTSSLERGENEKLFF.

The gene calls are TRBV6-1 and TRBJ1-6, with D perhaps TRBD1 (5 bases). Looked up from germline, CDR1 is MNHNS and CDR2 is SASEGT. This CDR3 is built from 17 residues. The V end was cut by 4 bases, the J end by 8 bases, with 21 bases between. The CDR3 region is CASSVGLGLGTDSPLHF. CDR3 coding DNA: TGTGCCAGCAGTGTGGGTCTAGGGCTGGGGACCGATTCACCCCTCCACTTT.

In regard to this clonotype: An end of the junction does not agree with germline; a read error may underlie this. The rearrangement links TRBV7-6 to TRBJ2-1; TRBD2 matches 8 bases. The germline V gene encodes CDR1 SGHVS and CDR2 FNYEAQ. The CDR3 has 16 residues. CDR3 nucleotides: TGTACCAGCAGCTTTGGTCGGGGGGGTGCCTACAATAAGCAGTTCTTC. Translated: CTSSFGRGGAYNKQFF. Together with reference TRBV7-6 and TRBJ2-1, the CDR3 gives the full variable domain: GAGVSQSPRYKVTKRGQDVALRCDPISGHVSLYWYRQALGQGPEFLTYFNYEAQQDKSGLPNDRFSAERPEGSISTLTIQRTEQRDSAMYRCTSSFGRGGAYNKQFFGPGTRLTVL.